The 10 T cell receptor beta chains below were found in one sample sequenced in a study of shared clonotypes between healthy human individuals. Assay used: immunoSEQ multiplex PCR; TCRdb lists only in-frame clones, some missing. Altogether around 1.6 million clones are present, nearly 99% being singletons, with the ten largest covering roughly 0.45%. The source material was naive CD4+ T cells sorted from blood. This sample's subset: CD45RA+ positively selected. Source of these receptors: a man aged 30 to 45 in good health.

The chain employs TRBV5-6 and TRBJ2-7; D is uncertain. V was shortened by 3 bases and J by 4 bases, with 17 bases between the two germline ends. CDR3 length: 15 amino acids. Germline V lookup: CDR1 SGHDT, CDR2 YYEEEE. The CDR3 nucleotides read TGTGCCAGCAGCTCCAACGGAGCGACTCGGTACGAGCAGTACTTC. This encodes CASSSNGATRYEQYF.

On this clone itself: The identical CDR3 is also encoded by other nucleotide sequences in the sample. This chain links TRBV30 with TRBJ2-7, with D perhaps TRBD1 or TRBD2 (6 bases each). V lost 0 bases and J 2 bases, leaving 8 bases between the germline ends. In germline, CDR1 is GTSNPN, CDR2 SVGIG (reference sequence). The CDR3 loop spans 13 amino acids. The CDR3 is CAWSVGGPYEQYF. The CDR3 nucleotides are TGTGCCTGGAGTGTAGGGGGGCCCTACGAGCAGTACTTC.

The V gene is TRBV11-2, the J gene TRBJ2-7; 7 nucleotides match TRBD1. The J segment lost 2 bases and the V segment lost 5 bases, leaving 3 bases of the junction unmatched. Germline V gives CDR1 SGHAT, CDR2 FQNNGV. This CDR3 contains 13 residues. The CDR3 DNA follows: TGTGCCAGCAGCCGGGACAGTCCCTACGAGCAGTACTTC. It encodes CASSRDSPYEQYF. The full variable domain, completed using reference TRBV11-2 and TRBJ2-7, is EAGVAQSPRYKIIEKRQSVAFWCNPISGHATLYWYQQILGQGPKLLIQFQNNGVVDDSQLPKDRFSAERLKGVDSTLKIQPAKLEDSAVYLCASSRDSPYEQYFGPGTRLTVT.

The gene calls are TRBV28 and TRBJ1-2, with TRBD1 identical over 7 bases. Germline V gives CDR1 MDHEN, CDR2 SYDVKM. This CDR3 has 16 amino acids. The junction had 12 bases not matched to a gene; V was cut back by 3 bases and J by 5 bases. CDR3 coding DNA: TGTGCCAGCAGTTTTAGTAGGGGGCGCTTTTGGTATGGCTACACCTTC. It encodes CASSFSRGRFWYGYTF.

CDR3 region: CASSLAGRVRTEAFF. The DNA of the CDR3 is TGTGCCAGCAGCTTGGCGGGAAGGGTACGGACTGAAGCTTTCTTT. The rearrangement links TRBV5-5 to TRBJ1-1; D not resolved. CDR3 length: 15 amino acids. Between the trimmed V and J ends, which lost 0 bases and 5 bases, there was a span of 14 bases. Germline V CDR1 and CDR2: SGHKS, YYEKEE (reference sequence).

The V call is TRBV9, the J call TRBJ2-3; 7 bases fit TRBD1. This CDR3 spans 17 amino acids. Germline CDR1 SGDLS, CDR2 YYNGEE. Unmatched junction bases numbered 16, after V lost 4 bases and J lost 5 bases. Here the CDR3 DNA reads TGTGCCAGCAGCCCCCCTGGGTTTACAGGGGTTGTAGATACGCAGTATTTT. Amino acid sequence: CASSPPGFTGVVDTQYF.

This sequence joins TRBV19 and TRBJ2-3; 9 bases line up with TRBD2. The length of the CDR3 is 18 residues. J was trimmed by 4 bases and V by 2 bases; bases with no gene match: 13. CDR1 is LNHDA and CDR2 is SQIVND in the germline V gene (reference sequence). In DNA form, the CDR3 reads TGTGCCAGTAGTATACCAACAGGGCCTGGCGGGAGGGCAGATACGCAGTATTTT. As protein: CASSIPTGPGGRADTQYF.

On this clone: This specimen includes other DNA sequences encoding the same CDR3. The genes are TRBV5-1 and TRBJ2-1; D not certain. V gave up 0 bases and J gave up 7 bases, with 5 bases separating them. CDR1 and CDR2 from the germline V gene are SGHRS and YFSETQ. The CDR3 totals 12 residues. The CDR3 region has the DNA TGCGCCAGCAGCTTGGAAGGAAATGAGCAGTTCTTC. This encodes CASSLEGNEQFF.

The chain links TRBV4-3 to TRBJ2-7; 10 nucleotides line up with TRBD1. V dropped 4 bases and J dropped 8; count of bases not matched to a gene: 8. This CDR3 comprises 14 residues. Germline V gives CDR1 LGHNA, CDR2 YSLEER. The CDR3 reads CASSREGQGVQQYF. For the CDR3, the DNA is TGCGCCAGCAGCCGGGAAGGACAGGGGGTCCAGCAGTACTTC.

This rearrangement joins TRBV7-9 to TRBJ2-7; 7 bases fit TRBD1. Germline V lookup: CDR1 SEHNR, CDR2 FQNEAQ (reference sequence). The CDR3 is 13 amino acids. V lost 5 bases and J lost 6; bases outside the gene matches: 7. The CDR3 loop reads CASSRDSSGEQYF. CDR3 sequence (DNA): TGTGCCAGCAGCCGGGACAGTTCTGGCGAGCAGTACTTC.